This TCR beta chain was obtained from a study of blood T cell repertoires in COVID-19. Using immunoSEQ multiplex PCR, the repertoire was profiled, and TCRdb retains in-frame clones only, with some absent. The table records tens of thousands of clones, under 90% of them present only once. V shed 1 base, J shed 6 bases, and the junction held 8 bases outside the gene matches. The CDR3 spans 15 residues. CDR1 and CDR2 (germline): SGHRS, YFSETQ. In this sample, this clone turned up once. The chain recombines TRBV5-1 with TRBJ1-2; 8 bases align to TRBD1. This sequence was found in a man of 80 years or more with COVID-19, enrolled during active disease. The sequenced material came from peripheral blood. Written as DNA, the CDR3 is TGCGCCAGCAGCTTGAGGAGACCGGGACAGGATGGCTACACCTTC. Translation gives CASSLRRPGQDGYTF. Using reference TRBV5-1 and TRBJ1-2 for the parts outside the CDR3, the full variable domain is KAGVTQTPRYLIKTRGQQVTLSCSPISGHRSVSWYQQTPGQGLQFLFEYFSETQRNKGNFPGRFSGRQFSNSRSEMNVSTLELGDSALYLCASSLRRPGQDGYTFGSGTRLTVV.